These 19 T cell receptor beta chains originate from one sample sequenced in a study of cytomegalovirus exposure and HLA in healthy donors. The PCR ran on 60 Vbeta and 13 Jbeta primers. Clones were read by immunoSEQ multiplex PCR, and TCRdb kept only the in-frame ones, dropping some. The sample has 150,000 to 200,000 clones, approximately 80% seen once. The sample was PBMCs. The receptors were sampled from a woman under 40 in good health and CMV-seropositive.

The chain uses TRBV6-1 and TRBJ2-3; TRBD2 might be the D (6 bases). Germline values: CDR1 MNHNS, CDR2 SASEGT. Trimming shortened V by 6 bases and J by 0 bases, and 13 bases separated the two germline ends. The CDR3 extends over 15 amino acids. The CDR3 spells CASRPEGGSTDTQYF. The CDR3 DNA reads as TGTGCCAGCAGGCCGGAGGGCGGTAGCACAGATACGCAGTATTTT.

The chain joins TRBV5-4 to TRBJ1-4; 9 bases line up with TRBD1. Trimming at V came to 3 bases and at J to 1 base, leaving 4 bases not matched to a gene. The germline V gene encodes CDR1 SGHNT and CDR2 YYREEE (reference sequence). The CDR3 contains 16 residues. The CDR3 sequence is CASSWGQGRTNEKLFF. The CDR3 coding sequence is TGTGCCAGCAGCTGGGGACAGGGCAGAACTAATGAAAAACTGTTTTTT. The variable domain in full, completed from reference TRBV5-4 and TRBJ1-4, reads ETGVTQSPTHLIKTRGQQVTLRCSSQSGHNTVSWYQQALGQGPQFIFQYYREEENGRGNFPPRFSGLQFPNYSSELNVNALELDDSALYLCASSWGQGRTNEKLFFGSGTQLSVL.

The rearrangement uses TRBV10-3 and TRBJ1-1; TRBD1 is a possible D gene (5 bases). There are 14 residues in the CDR3. Germline CDR1 and CDR2: ENHRY and SYGVKD. V was shortened by 4 bases and J by 1 base, with 10 bases between the two germline ends. The CDR3 coding sequence is TGTGCCATCAGTGCGGAGACAGCGAACACTGAAGCTTTCTTT. This encodes CAISAETANTEAFF.

The chain has TRBV6-5 and TRBJ1-2; no clear D. The germline gives CDR1 MNHEY, CDR2 SVGAGI. V lost 5 bases and J 4 bases, leaving 8 bases between the germline ends. The CDR3 has 12 residues. CDR3 sequence (DNA): TGTGCCAGCAGTACAGAGCCCTATGGCTACACCTTC. Its protein is CASSTEPYGYTF.

This sequence joins TRBV5-4 and TRBJ1-2, with 8 bases aligning to TRBD1. Germline V gene data show CDR1 as SGHNT and CDR2 as YYREEE (reference sequence). CDR3 length: 16 amino acids. V gave up 3 bases and J gave up 6 bases; unmatched junction bases: 13. This CDR3 is CASSSVYQGAQDGYTF. CDR3 DNA: TGTGCCAGCAGCTCCGTTTACCAGGGGGCGCAGGATGGCTACACCTTC. The variable domain in full, with the rest retrieved from reference TRBV5-4 and TRBJ1-2, is ETGVTQSPTHLIKTRGQQVTLRCSSQSGHNTVSWYQQALGQGPQFIFQYYREEENGRGNFPPRFSGLQFPNYSSELNVNALELDDSALYLCASSSVYQGAQDGYTFGSGTRLTVV.

The V gene is TRBV5-1, the J gene TRBJ2-2; a weak D match, TRBD1 (7 bases). The CDR3 is made up of 13 amino acids. V gave up 4 bases and J gave up 5 bases, with 9 bases separating them. In germline, CDR1 is SGHRS, CDR2 YFSETQ. DNA of the CDR3: TGCGCCAGCAGCCCAGGGGGGACCGGGGAGCTGTTTTTT. This codes for CASSPGGTGELFF. Variable domain in full (rest from reference TRBV5-1 and TRBJ2-2): KAGVTQTPRYLIKTRGQQVTLSCSPISGHRSVSWYQQTPGQGLQFLFEYFSETQRNKGNFPGRFSGRQFSNSRSEMNVSTLELGDSALYLCASSPGGTGELFFGEGSRLTVL.

This chain uses TRBV28 with TRBJ2-7, with D maybe TRBD1 (6 bases). V was trimmed by 3 bases and J by 2 bases, leaving 11 bases between them. This CDR3 has 14 amino acids. Germline assignment: CDR1 MDHEN and CDR2 SYDVKM. The DNA of the CDR3 is TGTGCCAGCAGTTTTGGCAGGGGTCCCTACGAGCAGTACTTC. Protein product: CASSFGRGPYEQYF.

The CDR3 loop reads CASSYTTGFKNTEAFF. For the CDR3, the DNA is TGTGCCAGCAGTTACACGACAGGGTTCAAGAACACTGAAGCTTTCTTT. This chain links TRBV6-5 with TRBJ1-1, with 7 bases lining up with TRBD1. There are 16 residues in the CDR3. The V gene end was trimmed by 2 bases and the J gene end by 1 base; junction bases not matched to a gene: 7. Germline V gives CDR1 MNHEY, CDR2 SVGAGI.

This chain joins TRBV27 and TRBJ1-4; D is possibly TRBD1 (5 bases). The CDR3 is made up of 14 amino acids. The V gene's germline CDR1 is MNHEY and CDR2 SMNVEV (reference sequence). V lost 5 bases, J lost 5 bases, and 12 bases lay in between. In DNA form, the CDR3 reads TGTGCCAGCAGTCTTCTCGGGGGAAATGAAAAACTGTTTTTT. Translating gives CASSLLGGNEKLFF.

The chain has TRBV9 and TRBJ2-7, with 7 bases aligning to TRBD2. Germline assignment: CDR1 SGDLS and CDR2 YYNGEE. The CDR3 loop spans 15 amino acids. V shed 0 bases and J 3 bases; nucleotides not matched to a gene: 6. The CDR3 spells CASSVASGENYEQYF. The CDR3 DNA reads TGTGCCAGCAGCGTAGCGAGCGGGGAGAACTACGAGCAGTACTTC.

This clone was counted once. The gene calls are TRBV12-5 and TRBJ2-7, with unresolved D. Per germline, CDR1 LGHNT and CDR2 FRNRAP. Trimming cost V 5 bases and J 3 bases, with 14 bases left between them. The CDR3 totals 14 residues. For the CDR3, the DNA is TGTGCTAGTGGTCCCGAGAGCGCCAGCTACGAGCAGTACTTC. This translates into CASGPESASYEQYF.

V usage is TRBV11-2 and J usage is TRBJ2-5, with 7 bases fitting TRBD2. Germline CDR1 is SGHAT and CDR2 is FQNNGV. The length of the CDR3 is 17 residues. Trimming removed 2 bases from V and 5 bases from J; junction bases left unmatched: 14. The CDR3 loop reads CASSLSPWRAGTETQYF. CDR3 in DNA: TGTGCCAGCAGCTTATCTCCCTGGCGAGCGGGAACTGAGACCCAGTACTTC.

The gene calls are TRBV6-5 and TRBJ1-5, with TRBD1 identical over 8 bases. The CDR3 has 15 amino acids. Germline CDR1 is MNHEY and CDR2 is SVGAGI. The V gene end was trimmed by 5 bases and the J gene end by 2 bases; junction bases not matched to a gene: 5. This chain's CDR3 is CASSAMTGGNQPQHF. In DNA form, the CDR3 reads TGTGCCAGCAGTGCAATGACAGGGGGCAATCAGCCCCAGCATTTT.

This clone was recorded once. The J gene is TRBJ1-1, the V gene TRBV14, with 9 positions matching TRBD1. Germline CDR1 reads SGHDN; CDR2 reads FVKESK. V lost 2 bases, J lost 2 bases, and 9 bases stayed unmatched. CDR3 length equals 17 residues. CDR3: CASSQSGQGTPNTEAFF. The CDR3 coding sequence is TGTGCCAGCAGCCAATCGGGACAGGGAACGCCAAACACTGAAGCTTTCTTT.

This chain uses TRBV25-1 with TRBJ2-1; unclear D gene. Trimming cost V 3 bases and J 4 bases, with 16 bases left between them. The CDR3 totals 16 residues. Germline-derived CDR1 and CDR2 are MGHDK and SYGVNS. CDR3 in amino acids: CASSDLAAEVYNEQFF. The CDR3 DNA is TGTGCCAGCAGTGATTTGGCGGCAGAAGTTTACAATGAGCAGTTCTTC. Based on the CDR3 plus reference TRBV25-1 and TRBJ2-1, the full variable domain is EADIYQTPRYLVIGTGKKITLECSQTMGHDKMYWYQQDPGMELHLIHYSYGVNSTEKGDLSSESTVSRIRTEHFPLTLESARPSHTSQYLCASSDLAAEVYNEQFFGPGTRLTVL.

This clone was picked up a small number of times. The chain employs TRBV28 and TRBJ1-3; D possibly corresponds to TRBD1 (6 bases). The CDR3 is made up of 12 amino acids. The V gene lost 11 bases and the J gene lost 4 bases, with 12 bases spanning the gap. Germline V gene lookup returns CDR1 MDHEN and CDR2 SYDVKM. As DNA, the CDR3 is TGTGCCTGCCGGACAGCGGGAAACACCATATATTTT. Its translation is CACRTAGNTIYF.

The chain joins TRBV11-3 to TRBJ2-1, with 12 bases fitting TRBD1. After removal of 7 bases from V and 9 bases from J, the junction contained 7 bases not matched to a gene. Germline lookup yields CDR1 SGHNT and CDR2 YENEEA. This CDR3 has 14 residues. CDR3 DNA sequence: TGTGCCAGCATCCCGGGACAGGGGGCGTCTGAGCAGTTCTTC. This encodes CASIPGQGASEQFF.

The chain couples TRBV5-4 to TRBJ2-7; 8 nucleotides line up with TRBD1. Per germline, CDR1 SGHNT and CDR2 YYREEE (reference sequence). The CDR3 is 14 amino acids. Losses at the gene ends were 4 bases for V and 0 bases for J; bases not matched to a gene: 3. The CDR3 DNA reads as TGTGCCAGCAGCATGGGACAGGTCTCCTACGAGCAGTACTTC. Amino acids: CASSMGQVSYEQYF.

V is TRBV7-9 and J is TRBJ2-3, with 10 bases aligning to TRBD2. The CDR3 sequence is 16 residues long. Germline lookup yields CDR1 SEHNR and CDR2 FQNEAQ (reference sequence). V gave up 5 bases and J gave up 4 bases; unmatched junction bases: 9. Here the CDR3 DNA reads TGTGCCAGCAGCCCGAGCGGGAGGGCCTTTGCAGATACGCAGTATTTT. As protein: CASSPSGRAFADTQYF.